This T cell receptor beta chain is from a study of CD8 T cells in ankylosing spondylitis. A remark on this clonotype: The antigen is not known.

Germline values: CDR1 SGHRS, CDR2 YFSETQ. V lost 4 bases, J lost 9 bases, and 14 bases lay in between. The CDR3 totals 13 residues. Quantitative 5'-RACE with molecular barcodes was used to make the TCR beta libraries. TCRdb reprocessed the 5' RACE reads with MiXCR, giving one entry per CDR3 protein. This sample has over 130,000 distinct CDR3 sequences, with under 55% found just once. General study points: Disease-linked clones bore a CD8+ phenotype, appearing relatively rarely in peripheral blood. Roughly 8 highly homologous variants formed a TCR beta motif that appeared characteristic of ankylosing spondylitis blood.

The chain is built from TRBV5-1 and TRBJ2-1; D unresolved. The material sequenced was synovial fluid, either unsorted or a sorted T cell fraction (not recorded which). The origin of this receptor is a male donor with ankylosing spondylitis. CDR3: CASSIIGVGEQFF. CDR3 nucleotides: TGCGCCAGCAGCATAATAGGTGTTGGTGAGCAGTTCTTC.